This T cell receptor (beta chain) was sequenced in a study of OX40 agonist ivuxolimab in advanced cancers. Notes on the research overall: Ivuxolimab was a fully human IgG2 agonistic monoclonal antibody targeting the costimulatory receptor OX40 (CD134). Of the roughly 52 patients in dose escalation, some 20 had hepatocellular carcinoma, some 15 had melanoma, 9 had renal cell carcinoma and 9 had head and neck cancer. In the dose-escalation cohort, 70% to 85% of patients were male, and the mean age was approximately 60 years, with a range of about 20 to 79. Peripheral TCRbeta sequencing aimed to test whether ivuxolimab altered TCR sequence diversity and caused clonal T-cell expansion. The paper reports the monotherapy dose-escalation portion (N of about 56 patients) of the phase I ivuxolimab trial. Patients were allowed to have had prior anti-PD-1, anti-PD-L1 or anti-CTLA-4 therapy, and more than 35% of the dose-escalation patients had been treated with checkpoint inhibitors. Intravenous ivuxolimab was administered to patients every 2 weeks at six dose levels: 0.01, 0.1, 0.3, 1.5, 3 and 10 mg/kg. Partial responses occurred in three dose-escalation patients, of whom one had hepatocellular carcinoma and two had cutaneous melanoma.

Genomic DNA was isolated from the sorted cells so that the TCRbeta CDR3 region could be sequenced. The immunoSEQ Assay was used for sequencing of TCRbeta CDR3 regions. Imported from immuneACCESS, the table was reduced by TCRdb to in-frame sequences with V and J called. These copies leave out some clones; in studies compared against another copy, an unresolved V gene accounts for under half, and the cause of the remainder is not known. A total of more than 65,000 clones appear in this sample, about 90% of them only once. Approximately 8% of the sample is held by the ten biggest clonotypes. Patients with a history of autoimmune disease or receiving systemic immunosuppression were excluded from the trial. Peripheral blood for TCR sequencing was collected from all dose cohorts at baseline, on cycle 4 day 1, and on cycle 7 day 1. The samples were drawn from a first-in-human, open-label, multicenter phase I dose-escalation trial of ivuxolimab. Adults with locally advanced or metastatic melanoma, renal cell, hepatocellular, or head and neck squamous cell carcinoma were enrolled in the trial. Before TCR sequencing, CD4+ T cells and CD8+ T cells from peripheral blood were sorted into separate populations.

Including the terminal cysteine and phenylalanine, the CDR3 comprises 15 residues. Only the CDR3 DNA is retained, 45 bases long and in frame from the first base. CDR1 is given as LNHDA and CDR2 as SQIVND, both from the germline V gene (reference sequence). V is pared back by 7 bases and J by 1 base, with 16 bases lying between the germline termini. Points the paper makes about the study in general: In the 0.1-3.0 mg/kg groups, partial responders were among the patients with the lowest normalized peripheral clonal expansion, particularly in CD8+ T cells. Which antigens the clonally expanded peripheral T cells were specific for was not determined. On average, CD8+ T cells showed more expanded clones than CD4+ T cells after ivuxolimab. Clonal expansion of both CD4+ and CD8+ blood T cells was observed from baseline to week 6 at doses 0.1 to 3.0 mg/kg. Low levels of normalized T-cell clonal expansion were also seen in some patients who did not respond.

Of note for this clone: Its antigen is not yet known. No much larger clonotype is one base removed from it; base qualities were not supplied.

Recombination linked TRBV19 to TRBJ1-1, with the D segment identity uncertain. This receptor was obtained from an adult with an advanced solid tumor such as melanoma, head and neck, liver or kidney cancer. The sample here was CD4+ or CD8+ T cells sorted from blood, taken in a trial of the OX40 agonist ivuxolimab. The sequenced DNA: TGTGCCAGTATATGGGCCAGCGGATCGAACACTGAAGCTTTCTTT. It specifies CASIWASGSNTEAFF. The full variable domain, completed from the reference TRBV19 and TRBJ1-1 proteins outside the CDR3, reads DGGITQSPKYLFRKEGQNVTLSCEQNLNHDAMYWYRQDPGQGLRLIYYSQIVNDFQKGDIAEGYSVSREKKESFPLTVTSAQKNPTAFYLCASIWASGSNTEAFFGQGTRLTVV.